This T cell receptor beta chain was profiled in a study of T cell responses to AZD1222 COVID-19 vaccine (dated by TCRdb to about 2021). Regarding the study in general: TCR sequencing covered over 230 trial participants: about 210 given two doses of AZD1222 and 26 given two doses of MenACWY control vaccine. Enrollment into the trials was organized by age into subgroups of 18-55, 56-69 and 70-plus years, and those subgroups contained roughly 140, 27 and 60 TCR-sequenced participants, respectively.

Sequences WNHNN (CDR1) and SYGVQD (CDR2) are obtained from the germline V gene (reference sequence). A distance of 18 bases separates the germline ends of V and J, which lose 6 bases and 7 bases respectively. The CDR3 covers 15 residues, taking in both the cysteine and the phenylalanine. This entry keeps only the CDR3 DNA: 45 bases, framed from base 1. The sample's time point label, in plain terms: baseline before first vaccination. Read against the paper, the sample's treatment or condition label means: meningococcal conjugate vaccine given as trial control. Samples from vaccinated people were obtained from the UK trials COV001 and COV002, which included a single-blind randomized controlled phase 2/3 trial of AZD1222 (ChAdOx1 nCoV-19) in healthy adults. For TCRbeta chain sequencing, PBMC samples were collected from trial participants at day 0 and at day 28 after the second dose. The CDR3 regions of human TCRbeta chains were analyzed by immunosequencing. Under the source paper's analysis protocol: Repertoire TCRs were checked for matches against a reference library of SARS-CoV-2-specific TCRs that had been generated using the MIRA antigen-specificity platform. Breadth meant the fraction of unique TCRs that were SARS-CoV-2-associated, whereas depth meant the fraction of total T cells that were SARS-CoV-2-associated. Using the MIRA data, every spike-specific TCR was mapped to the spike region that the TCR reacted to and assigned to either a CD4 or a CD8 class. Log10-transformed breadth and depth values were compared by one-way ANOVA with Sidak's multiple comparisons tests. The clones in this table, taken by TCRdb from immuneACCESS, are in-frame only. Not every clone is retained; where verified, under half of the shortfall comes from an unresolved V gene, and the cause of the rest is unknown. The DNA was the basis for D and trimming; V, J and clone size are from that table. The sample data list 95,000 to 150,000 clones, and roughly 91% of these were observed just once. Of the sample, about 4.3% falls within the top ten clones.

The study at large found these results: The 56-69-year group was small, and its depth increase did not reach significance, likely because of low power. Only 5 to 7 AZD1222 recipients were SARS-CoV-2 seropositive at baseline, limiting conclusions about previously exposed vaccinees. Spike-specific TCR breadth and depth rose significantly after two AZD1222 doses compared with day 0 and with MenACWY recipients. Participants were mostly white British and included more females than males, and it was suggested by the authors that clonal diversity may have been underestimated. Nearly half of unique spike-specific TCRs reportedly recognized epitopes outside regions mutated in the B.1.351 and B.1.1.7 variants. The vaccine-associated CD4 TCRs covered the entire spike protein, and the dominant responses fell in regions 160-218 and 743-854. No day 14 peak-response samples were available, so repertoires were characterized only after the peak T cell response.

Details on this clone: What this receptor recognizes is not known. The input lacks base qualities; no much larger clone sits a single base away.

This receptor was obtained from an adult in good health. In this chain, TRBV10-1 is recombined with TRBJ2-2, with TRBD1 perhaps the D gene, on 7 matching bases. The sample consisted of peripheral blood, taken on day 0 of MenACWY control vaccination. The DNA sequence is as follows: TGCGCCAGCAGCACAGGGGCGCGGGATAGCGGGGAGCTGTTTTTT. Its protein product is CASSTGARDSGELFF.